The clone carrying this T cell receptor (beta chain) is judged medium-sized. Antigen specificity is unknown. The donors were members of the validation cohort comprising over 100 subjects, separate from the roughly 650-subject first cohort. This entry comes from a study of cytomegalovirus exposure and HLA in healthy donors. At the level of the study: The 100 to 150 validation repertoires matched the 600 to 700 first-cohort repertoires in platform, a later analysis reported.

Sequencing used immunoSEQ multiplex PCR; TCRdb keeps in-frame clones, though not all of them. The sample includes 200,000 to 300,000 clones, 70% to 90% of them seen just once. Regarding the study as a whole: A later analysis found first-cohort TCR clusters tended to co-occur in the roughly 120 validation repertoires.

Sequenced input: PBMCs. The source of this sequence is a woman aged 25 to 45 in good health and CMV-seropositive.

CDR3 amino acids: CASSDASGSHGELFF. The CDR3 DNA is TGTGCCAGCAGTGATGCTAGCGGGAGTCACGGGGAGCTGTTTTTT. The gene calls are TRBV2 and TRBJ2-2; 10 nucleotides align to TRBD2. This CDR3 is 15 amino acids long. The junction had 5 bases not matched to a gene; V was cut back by 3 bases and J by 7 bases. The germline gives CDR1 SNHLY, CDR2 FYNNEI.